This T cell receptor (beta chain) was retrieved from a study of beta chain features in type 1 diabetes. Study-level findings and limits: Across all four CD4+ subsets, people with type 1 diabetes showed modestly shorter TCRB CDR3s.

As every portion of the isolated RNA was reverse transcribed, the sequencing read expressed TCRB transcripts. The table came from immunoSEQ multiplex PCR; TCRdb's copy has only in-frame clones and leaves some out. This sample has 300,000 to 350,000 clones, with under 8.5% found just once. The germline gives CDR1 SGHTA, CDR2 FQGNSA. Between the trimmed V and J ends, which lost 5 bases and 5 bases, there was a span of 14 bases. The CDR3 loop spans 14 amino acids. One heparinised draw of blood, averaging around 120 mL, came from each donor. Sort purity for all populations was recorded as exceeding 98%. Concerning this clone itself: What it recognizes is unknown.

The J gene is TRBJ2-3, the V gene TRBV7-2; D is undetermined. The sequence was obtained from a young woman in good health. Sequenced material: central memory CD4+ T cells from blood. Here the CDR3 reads CASSLGPKKDTQYF. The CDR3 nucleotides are TGTGCCAGCAGCCTAGGACCTAAGAAAGATACGCAGTATTTT.